This passage covers 9 T cell receptor beta chains from one sample sequenced in a study of beta chain features in type 1 diabetes. Findings and caveats of the study: A moderate, significant TCRB CDR3 shortening appeared in type 1 diabetes across four CD4+ subsets.

The sequenced template was cDNA made from the entire isolated RNA. The repertoire was sequenced with immunoSEQ multiplex PCR; TCRdb's copy has only in-frame clones and lacks some. Among 400,000 or so clones listed, about 10% were seen once. No antigen has been assigned to these receptors. Source material: central memory CD4+ T cells from blood. These receptors were collected from a man aged 25-45 years with type 1 diabetes.

The J gene is TRBJ1-1, the V gene TRBV7-9; D is unclear. Trimming shortened V by 5 bases and J by 1 base, and 14 bases separated the two germline ends. The CDR3 is made up of 15 amino acids. Germline V gene sequence: CDR1 SEHNR, CDR2 FQNEAQ (reference sequence). CDR3 protein: CASSQDPGPNTEAFF. The CDR3 DNA follows: TGTGCCAGCAGCCAAGATCCCGGACCGAACACTGAAGCTTTCTTT.

This clone was seen only a few times. V usage is TRBV29-1 and J usage is TRBJ2-7; tentative D call: TRBD2 (7 bases). The CDR3 covers 14 residues. The V gene lost 5 bases and the J gene lost 7 bases, with 21 bases spanning the gap. Germline V gene lookup returns CDR1 SQVTM and CDR2 ANQGSEA. CDR3 DNA: TGCAGCGTTACCGTTTTCGGGGGCGGGAGTGAGCAGTACTTC. Translating gives CSVTVFGGGSEQYF.

This clone was seen more than once but under ten times. The CDR3 spells CASSQQGGQGYNEQFF. CDR3 nucleotide sequence: TGTGCCAGCAGCCAACAAGGAGGACAGGGCTACAATGAGCAGTTCTTC. The chain combines TRBV4-2 with TRBJ2-1; TRBD1 agrees at 8 bases. J was trimmed by 3 bases and V by 2 bases; bases with no gene match: 6. The CDR3 sequence is 16 residues long. Germline CDR1 reads LGHNA; CDR2 reads YNFKEQ.

V and J are TRBV30 and TRBJ2-3; the match to TRBD1 covers 12 bases. The junction had 2 bases not matched to a gene; V was cut back by 6 bases and J by 4 bases. Germline assignment: CDR1 GTSNPN and CDR2 SVGIG (reference sequence). The CDR3 extends over 13 amino acids. This CDR3 reads CACGTGGADTQYF. Here the CDR3 DNA reads TGTGCCTGCGGGACAGGGGGCGCAGATACGCAGTATTTT.

This clone was observed a handful of times. The chain joins TRBV7-9 to TRBJ2-5; TRBD1 or TRBD2 may be the D gene (5 bases each). With the DNA end fitting TRBJ2-7 better, the J assignment may be wrong. The CDR3 is 16 amino acids. Germline CDR1 and CDR2: SEHNR and FQNEAQ (reference sequence). The CDR3 DNA follows: TGTGCCAGCAGCTTAGCCGAGGGGCCTCGGGGCGGCGAGCAGTACTTC. Translation: CASSLAEGPRGGEQYF.

This clone was counted many times. The V call is TRBV28, the J call TRBJ2-5; 8 bases map to TRBD2. The germline V gene encodes CDR1 MDHEN and CDR2 SYDVKM. CDR3 length: 13 residues. The junction had 4 bases not matched to a gene; V was cut back by 6 bases and J by 4 bases. The CDR3 here is CASSSGTRETQYF. DNA for the CDR3: TGTGCCAGCAGCAGTGGGACTAGAGAGACCCAGTACTTC.

This clone has more than one count but fewer than ten. The V gene is TRBV10-3, the J gene TRBJ2-1; D remains unclear. V gave up 6 bases and J gave up 8 bases, with 8 bases separating them. This CDR3 contains 11 residues. Germline V gene data show CDR1 as ENHRY and CDR2 as SYGVKD. The CDR3 DNA is TGTGCCATCAGCGTCGACTATGAGCAGTTCTTC. It specifies CAISVDYEQFF.

The rearrangement joins TRBV28 to TRBJ2-1, with 11 bases aligning to TRBD2. The CDR3 sequence is 17 residues long. Looked up from germline, CDR1 is MDHEN and CDR2 is SYDVKM. J lost 0 bases, V lost 6 bases, and 7 bases had no gene match. The CDR3 reads CASRTSGTQSSYNEQFF. The CDR3 coding sequence is TGTGCCAGCAGGACTAGCGGGACTCAGAGCTCCTACAATGAGCAGTTCTTC.

The table lists this clone with a few counts. V and J are TRBV4-1 and TRBJ2-7; D could derive from TRBD1 or TRBD2 (5 bases each). Deletions cut 0 bases from V and 5 bases from J, with 14 bases between. The CDR3 extends over 15 amino acids. CDR1 and CDR2 (germline): MGHRA, YSYEKL. CDR3 nucleotide sequence: TGCGCCAGCAGCCAAGATCGGGACGTCGGAAACGAGCAGTACTTC. It specifies CASSQDRDVGNEQYF.